This T cell receptor beta chain was sequenced in a study of cytomegalovirus exposure and HLA in healthy donors (dated 2017 in TCRdb). Regarding the complete study: An earlier analysis of about 530 of the donors reported 276 Gb of sequence data and about 120 million unique TCR beta sequences obtained from about 200 million T cells. A later genetic analysis used genome-wide SNP genotypes for about 65% of the 666 donors, treating that subset as a discovery cohort. The later analysis used no new phenotypic data to find candidate immune exposures, relying instead on TCR beta sequences and their occurrence across donors. Roughly 300 gigabases of sequencing data and around 87 million unique TCR sequences were included in an early release covering several hundred HLA-typed donors. Class I and class II HLA loci were covered by the typing at four-digit resolution. The study combined high-throughput TCR immunosequencing, statistical association of individual TCRs with disease status, and machine learning to predict cytomegalovirus infection status. The study aimed to test whether cataloging public T cell receptors could reveal signatures of past pathogen exposure. To study patterns of TCR occurrence, a later analysis re-analyzed previously published TCR beta repertoires from more than 550 donors and added high-resolution HLA genotyping. An earlier analysis of 587 of the donors applied high-throughput TCR beta sequencing to assess whether each TCR beta V gene segment acted as functional or pseudogenic. In addition to the first cohort of around 670 subjects, a separate validation cohort of approximately 130 different subjects was used. The number of donors typed differed by locus, with roughly 620-640 for A, B, C, DRB1 and DQB1, 522 for DQA1, over 600 for DPA1, and some 440 for DPB1. The genetic ancestry cluster associated with self-reported Caucasian donors included around four fifths of the 300 to 450 genotyped donors. Every discovery cohort repertoire had been produced on one sequencing platform. Alongside the repertoire data, information on donor age, sex, ethnicity and CMV serostatus was compiled. Among some 410 genotyped donors of the cohort, an average of about 240,000 unique TCR beta nucleotide sequences were sequenced per donor, around 20% of them non-productive. The T cell repertoires of roughly 660 subjects were profiled by immunosequencing and related to cytomegalovirus serostatus. Because of strong linkage in the cohort, a few DR-DQ haplotypes were treated as single units for association and clustering.

Here is what the overall study found, with its caveats: In an earlier analysis of about 600 of the donors, most TCR beta V segments appeared in productive rearrangements about 87% or about 30% of the time, broadly matching IMGT annotations. This cohort had only TCR beta chains sequenced, and the lack of alpha or paired-chain data limited which features could be detected. According to a later analysis, most CMV-associated TCR beta chains appeared to be HLA-restricted, and the HLA associations seemed to be driven largely by CMV exposure. Three of the identified cytomegalovirus-associated TCR beta chains were confirmed in vitro to be specific for cytomegalovirus antigens. In a later analysis, HLA-associated TCR beta chains showed more clonal expansion and lower generation probabilities than non-associated chains that were equally common. Across donors, most TCR sequences were observed very rarely, whereas some public TCRs were present in many individuals. Compared with the roughly 670-donor mean, donors in an Asian-associated ancestry cluster had fewer N-insertions in productive TCRs, according to a later genetic analysis. Because counts were too low, some 17 rarely observed V segments, including chromosome 9 orphons, were left out of the earlier analysis of 500 to 750 of the donors. The authors suggested that the approach could potentially be extended to other disease states and immunological phenotypes. In both the original and validation cohorts, the classifier was reported to diagnose cytomegalovirus status with high specificity and sensitivity. Immune exposure information for the cohort was limited to CMV serostatus. The study gave a list of 150 to 200 TCR beta chains associated with cytomegalovirus. The sequencing pipeline was judged likely to have produced a cluster of highly shared sequence variants as a technical artifact. A further reported finding was that TCR beta sequences accurately predicted the HLA-A and HLA-B alleles for most subjects in the first cohort. Roughly uniform sequencing depth across donors was assumed in presence/absence analyses, although this assumption may not hold. Specific HLA alleles were associated with 15,000 to 20,000 TCR beta sequences at a false discovery rate of 0.05 in a later analysis. Strong co-occurrence of HLA alleles, especially DR and DQ, made assigning TCR associations to individual alleles difficult. According to a later analysis, TCR association rates differed among HLA loci, with DRB1 alleles showing the most associated TCRs and HLA-C alleles showing the fewest. Linkage disequilibrium might explain the correlated functional status among segregating V segments, but an unknown experimental factor could not be excluded. Several of the top co-occurrence clusters appeared to be linked to parvovirus B19, influenza, CMV and Epstein-Barr virus, according to a later analysis. In a later genetic analysis, a missense DCLRE1C variant was associated with V-gene and J-gene trimming of TCR beta chains, and the association was replicated in an independent cohort. Because HLA typing was missing for some donors at each locus, association tests included only the typed subset.

Worth noting for this clone: No cognate antigen has been identified for it. Qualities for individual bases were not recorded, and no much larger clone is one base off.

In total, 630 or so healthy bone marrow donors made up the cohort. At the time of sampling, every cohort member was nominally healthy, though immune exposures that went unrecorded were likely present. The donor was CMV seropositive and was included in the group of about 290 seropositive cohort members. Every donor gave a peripheral blood sample, and the peripheral blood mononuclear cells from that sample were used for TCR beta sequencing. The Qiagen DNeasy Blood Extraction Kit was used to extract genomic DNA from the blood cell samples. Receptor amplification or capture employed the immunoSEQ multiplex PCR assay. For the multiplex PCR, a mixture combining 60 forward primers for TCR Vbeta segments and 13 reverse primers for TCR Jbeta segments was used. A multiplex PCR assay on genomic DNA amplified the CDR3 region of rearranged TCR beta genes. On the Illumina HiSeq System, the amplified TCR beta libraries were sequenced as 87-base-pair reads. As for the original processing: A later analysis counted approximately 84 million unique TCR beta chains across the 550 to 800 repertoires, and some 11 million of these chains were shared by at least two donors. Raw reads were error-corrected and collapsed into unique sequences by a nearest-neighbor algorithm in which closely related sequences were merged to remove PCR and sequencing errors. Alignment of CDR3 sequences to IMGT reference sequences was used to assign V, D and J gene segments. Each retained sequence needed at least a six-nucleotide match to both a V gene segment and a J gene segment. A rearrangement counted as productive if the CDR3 had no stop codons and remained in frame with V and J, and every other rearrangement counted as non-productive. Following IMGT convention, CDR3 was defined as the stretch from the second conserved V-encoded cysteine up to the conserved J-encoded phenylalanine. In an earlier analysis of around 600 of the donors, sequences lacking an unambiguous match to a single V gene segment were excluded. An earlier analysis of 450 to 650 of the donors called V segments functional above 56.7% productive rearrangements and segregating when the between-donor standard deviation exceeded 5%. To diagnose cytomegalovirus status from the catalog of TCR beta chain sequences, a statistical classification framework was built. In a later analysis, V and J genes were assigned by comparing TCR nucleotide sequences against IMGT/GENE-DB human TR gene sequences. A later analysis assigned CDR3 sequences and most-parsimonious VDJ recombination scenarios with the TCRdist pipeline. In a later analysis, every TCR beta chain was defined by the combination of its CDR3 amino acid sequence and its V-gene family, and reads without a unique V-gene family were dropped. As a way to deal with suspected cross-contamination and a sequencing artifact, a later analysis dropped 450 to 600 nucleotide sequences that were highly shared and had low generation probability. In a later analysis, a clonal expansion index for each public chain was calculated from normalized within-repertoire ranks of inferred template counts. A later analysis computed generation probabilities with a VDJ recombination model fitted to out-of-frame rearrangements, and checked the results against IGoR. Hypergeometric tests were used in a later analysis to score TCR-TCR, TCR-HLA and TCR-CMV co-occurrence, with a repertoire-size bias correction applied to the TCR pairs. To estimate false discovery rates, a later analysis permuted the HLA or CMV assignments 20 times. In a later analysis, co-occurring TCRs were grouped using DBSCAN, and TCRdist sequence similarity was added for clustering within HLA-allele-positive subsets. Co-occurrence clustering excluded repertoires with fewer than 30,000 or more than 120,000 public chains, plus five with anomalous nucleotide sharing. Drawn from immuneACCESS, this table holds only the in-frame rearrangements with V and J called that TCRdb kept. Clones are partly lost; checked studies trace under half to an unresolved V gene and leave the rest unexplained. Clone size and V and J calls were adopted from that table, with D and trimming inferred from the DNA. The sample table shows over 200,000 clones, and about 80% are seen once. The ten largest account for roughly 2.5% of the sample.

Sequenced: PBMCs. The receptor comes from a woman in her sixties or seventies in good health and CMV-seropositive.

The CDR3 is CASSQSRRGGNNEQFF. The nucleotide sequence reads TGCGCCAGCAGTCAATCCCGGAGGGGAGGGAACAATGAGCAGTTCTTC. This sequence uses TRBV23-1 and TRBJ2-1, and TRBD2 matches 7 of the central bases. TRBV23-1 is sorted into the ORF group, with uncertain function. Here V drops 0 bases and J drops 5 bases, and the junction holds 7 bases not matched to any gene. The CDR3 starts with the cysteine, ends with the phenylalanine, and has 16 residues. Left in the record is the CDR3 DNA by itself, 48 bases read in frame from the first base.